The subject of this entry is one TCR beta chain. The table came from immunoSEQ multiplex PCR; TCRdb's copy has only in-frame clones and leaves some out. Of around 250,000 clones listed, around 88% are singletons. This specimen comes from a study of blood T cell repertoires in COVID-19. Study-level information: Acute and convalescent COVID-19 samples came from the United States, Italy and Spain.

Trimming took off 1 base at V and 1 base at J, with 13 bases between the two ends. The germline CDR1 and CDR2 sequences are SGHVS and FQNEAQ. The CDR3 spans 16 residues. This chain joins TRBV7-8 and TRBJ2-5, with D possibly being TRBD1 (5 bases). Sequenced sample: peripheral blood. The receptor comes from an elderly woman with COVID-19, enrolled during active disease. The CDR3 nucleotides read TGTGCCAGCAGCTTAGTAATGTCAGGGATCCAAGAGACCCAGTACTTC. Its translation is CASSLVMSGIQETQYF.